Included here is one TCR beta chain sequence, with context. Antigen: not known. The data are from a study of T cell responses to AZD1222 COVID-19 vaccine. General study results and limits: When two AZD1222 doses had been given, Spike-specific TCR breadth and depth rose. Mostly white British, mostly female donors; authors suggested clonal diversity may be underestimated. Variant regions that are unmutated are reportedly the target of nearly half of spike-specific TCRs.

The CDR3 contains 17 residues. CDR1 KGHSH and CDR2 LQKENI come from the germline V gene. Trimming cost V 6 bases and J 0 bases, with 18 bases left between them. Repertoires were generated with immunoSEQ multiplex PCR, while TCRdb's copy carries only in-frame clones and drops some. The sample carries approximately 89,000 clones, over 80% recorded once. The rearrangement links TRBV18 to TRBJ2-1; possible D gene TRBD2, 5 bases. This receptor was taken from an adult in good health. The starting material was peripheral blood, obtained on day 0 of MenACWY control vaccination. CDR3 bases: TGTGCCAGCTCCCGACCTCCTAGCTTCAGCTCCTACAATGAGCAGTTCTTC. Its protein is CASSRPPSFSSYNEQFF.